This T cell receptor (beta chain) was identified in a study of CD8 T cells in ankylosing spondylitis (dated by TCRdb to about 2017). Regarding the research as a whole: To find TCR variants linked to disease, the study profiled T cell receptor beta repertoires in ankylosing spondylitis patients and healthy donors. Samples of peripheral blood were taken, and for ankylosing spondylitis patients, synovial fluid was collected as well. In total, the full study cohort was made up of roughly 110 healthy donors and 25 to 30 ankylosing spondylitis patients. What the work shows at the level of the full study, not this receptor alone: According to the report, matched synovial fluid samples from ankylosing spondylitis patients were significantly enriched for the disease-linked clones. A CD8+ phenotype was shown by the disease-linked clones, which were found at relatively low frequencies in peripheral blood. A TCR beta motif of fewer than 10 highly homologous amino acid variants appeared characteristic of blood from ankylosing spondylitis patients. Some motif variants were previously reported in synovial fluid and blood of reactive arthritis patients, suggesting common disease-initiation mechanisms.

This clonotype was seen at least ten times. Its antigen is still unknown. One base away there is no much larger clone; base qualities are not given. Including cysteine and phenylalanine, the CDR3 has 13 amino acids. Only CDR3 DNA is held: 39 bases, read in frame from base 1. From a lookup of the germline V gene, CDR1 and CDR2 are SGHRS and YFSETQ. V and J lose 5 bases and 11 bases, and a span of 19 bases separates them. TCRdb lists the instrument as Illumina HiSeq 2500. Quantitative 5'-RACE with molecular barcodes was used to prepare TCR beta libraries. The original pipeline was this. A new computational method based on a probabilistic model of VDJ rearrangement was used to identify disease-linked TCR variants. TCRdb took the public reads, trimmed them with fastp at Q25, ran MiXCR for clone calling and kept in-frame beta chains. One record per CDR3 amino acid sequence lists the most common genes and DNA. TCRdb, rather than the study authors, made the V and J calls. The sample includes 700,000 to 850,000 distinct CDR3 sequences, with roughly 10% observed a single time. The ten largest clonotypes hold 0.51% of the sample.

The V and J genes are TRBV5-1 and TRBJ1-1; matching of 5 bases hints at TRBD1 as the D gene. Specimen: blood, either unsorted or a sorted T cell fraction (not recorded which). The source is a male donor with ankylosing spondylitis. The DNA sequence is TGCGCCAGCAGTCTGGCAGGGAGGGTTGAGGCTTTCTTT. The translation is CASSLAGRVEAFF.